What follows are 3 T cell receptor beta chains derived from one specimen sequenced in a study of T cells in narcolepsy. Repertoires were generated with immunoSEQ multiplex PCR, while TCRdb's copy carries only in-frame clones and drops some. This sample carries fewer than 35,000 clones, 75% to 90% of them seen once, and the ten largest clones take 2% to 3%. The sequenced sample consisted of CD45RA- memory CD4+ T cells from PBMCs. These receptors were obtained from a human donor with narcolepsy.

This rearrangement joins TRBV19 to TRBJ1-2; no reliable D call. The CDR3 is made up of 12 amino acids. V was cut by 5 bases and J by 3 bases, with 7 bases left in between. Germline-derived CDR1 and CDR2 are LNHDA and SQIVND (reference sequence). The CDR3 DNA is TGTGCCAGTAGTGTTACAGACTATGGCTACACCTTC. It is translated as CASSVTDYGYTF.

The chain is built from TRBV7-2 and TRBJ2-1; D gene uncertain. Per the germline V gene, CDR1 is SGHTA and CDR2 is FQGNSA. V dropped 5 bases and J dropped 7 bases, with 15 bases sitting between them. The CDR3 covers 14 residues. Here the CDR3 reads CASSLPRVRNEQFF. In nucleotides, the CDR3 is TGTGCCAGCAGCCTGCCCCGGGTACGGAATGAGCAGTTCTTC.

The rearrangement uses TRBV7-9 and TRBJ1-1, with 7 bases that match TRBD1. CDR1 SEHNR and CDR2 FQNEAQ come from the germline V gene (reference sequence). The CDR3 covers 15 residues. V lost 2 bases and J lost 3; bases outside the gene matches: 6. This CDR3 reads CASSLSGQQDTEAFF. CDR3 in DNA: TGTGCCAGCAGCTTATCGGGACAGCAGGACACTGAAGCTTTCTTT.